This entry lists 22 T cell receptor beta chains sequenced from one sample in a study of T-cell reconstitution after alpha-beta-depleted transplantation in children. Preparation of the TCRbeta library was carried out with unique molecular identifiers. TCRdb reanalysed the PCR reads using MiXCR and keeps one entry per CDR3 protein. The sample has 150,000 to 250,000 distinct CDR3 sequences, roughly 15% seen once. The sequences come from PBMCs from the stem cell graft donor, collected from the stem cell graft. These receptors were taken from a human donor who donated a stem cell graft to a child with acute lymphoblastic leukemia.

This clonotype has at least ten counts. The rearrangement joins TRBV5-1 to TRBJ2-3, with D unclear. Germline CDR1 SGHRS, CDR2 YFSETQ. This CDR3 is 16 amino acids long. Trimming took off 0 bases at V and 2 bases at J, with 13 bases between the two ends. Here the CDR3 reads CASSLAGAYSTDTQYF. The DNA for the CDR3 is TGCGCCAGCAGCTTGGCCGGCGCTTATTCCACAGATACGCAGTATTTT.

This clonotype was recorded at least ten times. The V gene is TRBV5-1, the J gene TRBJ2-7; D uncertain. The CDR3 runs to 14 residues. Trimming left V 0 bases short and J 5 bases short, with 12 bases between. Germline-derived CDR1 and CDR2 are SGHRS and YFSETQ. CDR3 nucleotide sequence: TGCGCCAGCAGCTTGGCCACCCACCGGCACGAGCAGTACTTC. Encoded protein: CASSLATHRHEQYF.

This clonotype was detected many times. The chain carries TRBV24-1 and TRBJ2-3; 14 positions agree with TRBD2. This CDR3 contains 17 residues. In germline, CDR1 is KGHDR, CDR2 SFDVKD. Trimming at V came to 4 bases and at J to 6 bases, leaving 8 bases not matched to a gene. The CDR3 reads CATSDPGLAGGVDTQYF. CDR3 coding DNA: TGTGCCACCAGTGACCCCGGACTAGCGGGAGGTGTGGATACGCAGTATTTT.

The table lists this clonotype with many counts. This chain joins TRBV12-3 or TRBV12-4 and TRBJ2-1; the D gene could be TRBD1 or TRBD2 (6 bases each). CDR3 size: 15 residues. V was pared by 3 bases and J by 7 bases, with 16 bases between. CDR3 sequence: CASSFKRRGGNEQFF. The CDR3 bases are TGTGCCAGCAGTTTTAAGCGCAGAGGGGGGAATGAGCAGTTCTTC.

This clonotype was found many times. The chain carries TRBV5-1 and TRBJ1-6; D is ambiguous. CDR1 SGHRS and CDR2 YFSETQ come from the germline V gene. CDR3 size: 14 residues. Trimming shortened V by 0 bases and J by 11 bases, and 12 bases separated the two germline ends. The CDR3 DNA reads TGCGCCAGCAGCTTGGGACGGCCTGGGCCACCCCTCCACTTT. This sequence encodes CASSLGRPGPPLHF.

This clonotype showed up just a few times. The chain joins TRBV6-5 to TRBJ1-3; TRBD1 might be the D (6 bases). Germline loops: CDR1 MNHEY, CDR2 SVGAGI. There are 15 residues in the CDR3. The ends were cut back, 2 bases at V and 2 bases at J, with 10 bases in the middle. CDR3 in amino acids: CASSYGPGAGNTIYF. CDR3 DNA sequence: TGTGCCAGCAGTTACGGGCCAGGGGCTGGAAACACCATATATTTT.

In its sample, this clonotype was seen many times. V and J are TRBV11-2 and TRBJ2-1; unclear D gene. CDR1 is SGHAT, CDR2 FQNNGV, per germline. V was trimmed by 3 bases and J by 4 bases, leaving 7 bases between them. The CDR3 spans 13 residues. The CDR3 bases are TGTGCCAGCAGCTTGTCTGGGTACAATGAGCAGTTCTTC. This gives the protein CASSLSGYNEQFF.

This clonotype was found many times. The chain joins TRBV7-8 to TRBJ2-2, with unresolved D. Germline loops: CDR1 SGHVS, CDR2 FQNEAQ. The ends were cut back, 5 bases at V and 0 bases at J, with 10 bases in the middle. This CDR3 has 15 residues. CDR3 protein: CASSVSHSNTGELFF. In nucleotides, the CDR3 is TGTGCCAGCAGCGTCTCGCATTCGAACACCGGGGAGCTGTTTTTT.

This clonotype was counted at least ten times. The V gene is TRBV12-3 or TRBV12-4, the J gene TRBJ1-4; possible D gene TRBD1, 5 bases. Trimming pared 2 bases from V and 7 bases from J, leaving 23 bases between. This CDR3 is 18 amino acids long. The CDR3 loop reads CASSLRVFVGQKGEKLFF. Here the CDR3 DNA reads TGTGCCAGCAGTTTACGGGTTTTCGTTGGACAAAAAGGTGAAAAACTGTTTTTT.

This clonotype was counted only a few times. V usage is TRBV19 and J usage is TRBJ2-1; 9 positions agree with TRBD2. This CDR3 region has 15 residues. Per germline, CDR1 LNHDA and CDR2 SQIVND (reference sequence). V dropped 4 bases and J dropped 8; count of bases not matched to a gene: 9. The CDR3 sequence: CASSTLRREGDEQFF. The DNA for the CDR3 is TGTGCCAGTAGTACTCTAAGGCGGGAGGGGGATGAGCAGTTCTTC.

This clonotype was recorded many times. The rearrangement joins TRBV7-2 to TRBJ2-5, with D uncertain. From germline, CDR1 is SGHTA and CDR2 FQGNSA. The V end lost 1 base, the J end lost 7 bases, and 7 bases lay between the germline ends. The CDR3 is made up of 12 amino acids. CDR3 bases: TGTGCCAGCAGCTTAGGTGAAGGGACCCAGTACTTC. This codes for CASSLGEGTQYF.

The chain joins TRBV11-2 to TRBJ1-4; TRBD1 matches 7 bases. The germline CDR1 and CDR2 sequences are SGHAT and FQNNGV. The CDR3 is 15 amino acids. With 4 bases clipped from V and 12 bases from J, the junction kept 14 bases outside the gene matches. The CDR3: CASSSNRDRVRQLFF. The DNA for the CDR3 is TGTGCCAGCAGCTCCAACCGCGACAGGGTTCGTCAACTGTTTTTT.

This clonotype was picked up many times. The rearrangement uses TRBV10-3 and TRBJ2-1, with a possible D match to TRBD2 (6 bases). Germline CDR1 ENHRY, CDR2 SYGVKD. CDR3 size: 13 residues. V dropped 3 bases and J dropped 8 bases, with 11 bases sitting between them. CDR3 loop: CAISELGEDEQFF. CDR3 nucleotides: TGTGCCATCAGTGAACTAGGGGAGGATGAGCAGTTCTTC.

This clonotype was counted at least ten times. CDR3 amino acids: CASSLLAGGPGYEQYF. The CDR3 DNA reads as TGTGCCAGCAGCTTACTAGCGGGAGGGCCGGGATACGAGCAGTACTTC. The chain carries TRBV11-2 and TRBJ2-7, with 12 bases matching TRBD2. J was trimmed by 4 bases and V by 2 bases; bases with no gene match: 6. The CDR3 has 16 residues. Germline V CDR1 and CDR2: SGHAT, FQNNGV. The full variable domain, completed using reference TRBV11-2 and TRBJ2-7, is EAGVAQSPRYKIIEKRQSVAFWCNPISGHATLYWYQQILGQGPKLLIQFQNNGVVDDSQLPKDRFSAERLKGVDSTLKIQPAKLEDSAVYLCASSLLAGGPGYEQYFGPGTRLTVT.

This clonotype appeared many times. The rearrangement joins TRBV19 to TRBJ1-6, with D unclear. V lost 7 bases, J lost 7 bases, and 11 bases lay in between. CDR3 length: 13 residues. CDR1 and CDR2 from the germline V gene are LNHDA and SQIVND (reference sequence). CDR3 protein: CASTGTANSPLHF. The DNA of the CDR3 is TGTGCCAGTACGGGCACGGCCAATTCACCCCTCCACTTT.

Many counts were recorded for this clonotype. The rearrangement links TRBV27 to TRBJ2-2; D gene unclear. CDR1 is MNHEY and CDR2 is SMNVEV in the germline V gene (reference sequence). The CDR3 consists of 19 residues. The V end was cut by 1 base, the J end by 0 bases, with 18 bases between. CDR3 sequence: CASSLYPLGLVTNTGELFF. Here the CDR3 DNA reads TGTGCCAGCAGTTTATACCCTCTAGGGCTAGTGACGAACACCGGGGAGCTGTTTTTT.

The table lists this clonotype with many counts. The rearrangement uses TRBV6-1 and TRBJ2-2; TRBD2 matches 7 bases. This CDR3 has 17 residues. Germline assignment: CDR1 MNHNS and CDR2 SASEGT. The V segment lost 7 bases and the J segment 3 bases; nucleotides outside the gene matches: 14. The CDR3 nucleotides are TGTGCCAGCACCTTATACGCGGCGGGAGCGGACACCGGGGAGCTGTTTTTT. This codes for CASTLYAAGADTGELFF.

This clonotype has a count of ten or more. V usage is TRBV20-1 and J usage is TRBJ2-3; D remains unclear. CDR3 length: 15 residues. Between the trimmed V and J ends, which lost 0 bases and 2 bases, there was a span of 12 bases. CDR1 is DFQATT and CDR2 is SNEGSKA in the germline V gene (reference sequence). This CDR3 reads CSARDAETATDTQYF. The CDR3 bases are TGCAGTGCTAGAGATGCAGAGACGGCCACAGATACGCAGTATTTT.

This clonotype has ten or more counts. This chain joins TRBV27 and TRBJ2-2; tentatively, D is TRBD1 or TRBD2 (5 bases each). Trimming left V 2 bases short and J 5 bases short, with 15 bases between. CDR3 length equals 16 residues. Germline lookup yields CDR1 MNHEY and CDR2 SMNVEV (reference sequence). CDR3 region: CASSLVRRDRTGELFF. DNA for the CDR3: TGTGCCAGCAGTTTAGTGCGCCGGGACCGTACCGGGGAGCTGTTTTTT.

This clonotype was seen ten or more times. The rearrangement links TRBV5-1 to TRBJ2-1, with D perhaps being TRBD1 or TRBD2 (5 bases each). V was clipped by 2 bases and J by 9 bases, with 21 bases between them. CDR1 SGHRS and CDR2 YFSETQ come from the germline V gene. The CDR3 has 16 amino acids. The CDR3 spells CASSFLSGRRDGEQFF. The DNA of the CDR3 is TGCGCCAGCAGCTTCCTATCGGGTCGACGGGACGGTGAGCAGTTCTTC.

This clonotype appeared many times. This chain joins TRBV7-6 and TRBJ1-5, with TRBD1 as a possible D gene (5 bases). From germline, CDR1 is SGHVS and CDR2 FNYEAQ. CDR3 length: 13 amino acids. V lost 5 bases to trimming and J lost 5 bases, with 10 bases between them. The CDR3 is CASSPRVYQPQHF. The CDR3 nucleotides are TGTGCCAGCAGCCCCAGGGTTTATCAGCCCCAGCATTTT.

This clonotype has at least ten counts. This sequence joins TRBV5-1 and TRBJ1-1; maybe TRBD1 (5 bases). V lost 1 base and J lost 5, with 15 bases in between. The germline CDR1 and CDR2 sequences are SGHRS and YFSETQ. The CDR3 sequence is 15 residues long. The CDR3 DNA sequence: TGCGCCAGCAGCTTGCCCACCGGGGGACGGACTGAAGCTTTCTTT. Translating gives CASSLPTGGRTEAFF.